The rows below give T cell receptor beta chains drawn from one sample of a study of cytomegalovirus exposure and HLA in healthy donors. The data were produced by immunoSEQ multiplex PCR, yet TCRdb's version contains in-frame clones alone and is incomplete. The sample shows 180,000 or so clones, 79% of them seen only once. Sequencing used PBMCs. The receptor source for this set is a woman between 45 and 65 years old in good health and CMV-seronegative. The CDR3 runs from the conserved cysteine through the conserved F or W. Fields, in order: V gene, J gene, clone size, D gene, CDR3 protein, CDR3 DNA. The D gene is left open where the match is weak. Clone size is shown for a subset of rows, as once, few, many or a class of expanded clone.

>TRBV5-1|TRBJ2-1|few|.
CASSPTTAAYNEQFF
TGCGCCAGCAGCCCTACCACGGCGGCCTACAATGAGCAGTTCTTC
>TRBV5-1|TRBJ2-2|.|.
CASSLRRNTGELFF
TGCGCCAGCAGCTTAAGGAGGAACACCGGGGAGCTGTTTTTT
>TRBV16|TRBJ2-1|.|TRBD2
CASSQSGTSNSYNEQFF
TGTGCCAGCAGCCAATCTGGGACTAGCAATTCCTACAATGAGCAGTTCTTC
>TRBV19|TRBJ1-6|.|TRBD1
CASSSVNRGNSPLHF
TGTGCCAGTAGTTCGGTGAACAGGGGGAATTCACCCCTCCACTTT
>TRBV5-6|TRBJ1-2|.|TRBD1
CASEGMDRVYGYTF
TGTGCCAGCGAGGGCATGGACAGGGTCTATGGCTACACCTTC
>TRBV6-6|TRBJ1-4|.|TRBD1
CASSRGQGSEKLFF
TGTGCCAGCAGTAGGGGACAGGGAAGCGAAAAACTGTTTTTT
>TRBV18|TRBJ1-1|.|.
CASSAYKGTNTEAFF
TGTGCCAGCTCAGCTTACAAGGGGACTAACACTGAAGCTTTCTTT
>TRBV29-1|TRBJ2-1|.|TRBD2
CSVERLAGLDEQFF
TGCAGCGTTGAACGCTTAGCGGGGTTGGATGAGCAGTTCTTC
>TRBV7-2|TRBJ2-1|.|TRBD1
CASSLGGRGTGTYNEQFF
TGTGCCAGCAGCTTAGGGGGTAGAGGGACAGGAACCTACAATGAGCAGTTCTTC
>TRBV19|TRBJ1-2|.|TRBD1
CASRLTGINYGYTF
TGTGCCAGCAGGCTGACAGGGATTAACTATGGCTACACCTTC
>TRBV5-5|TRBJ2-7|.|TRBD2
CASSKDSGGGSYEQYF
TGTGCCAGCAGCAAAGATAGCGGGGGAGGGTCCTACGAGCAGTACTTC
>TRBV28|TRBJ2-5|few|TRBD1
CATKQGWETQYF
TGTGCCACCAAACAGGGGTGGGAGACCCAGTACTTC
>TRBV19|TRBJ1-4|.|TRBD1
CASTPRQGRTEKLFF
TGTGCCAGTACCCCCAGACAGGGTAGGACTGAAAAACTGTTTTTT
>TRBV6-5|TRBJ1-1|.|.
CASSRREALNTEAFF
TGTGCCAGCAGCCGCCGGGAGGCCTTGAACACTGAAGCTTTCTTT
>TRBV7-2|TRBJ2-3|.|.
CASSLNRLSSTDTQYF
TGTGCCAGCAGCCTGAACAGGTTATCTAGCACAGATACGCAGTATTTT
>TRBV7-2|TRBJ1-1|.|.
CASTSGGAMNTEAFF
TGTGCCAGCACCTCGGGGGGGGCCATGAACACTGAAGCTTTCTTT
>TRBV7-8|TRBJ2-1|.|.
CASSLDGRYNEQFF
TGTGCCAGCAGCCTTGATGGGAGGTACAATGAGCAGTTCTTC
>TRBV28|TRBJ2-5|.|.
CASSVQETQYF
TGTGCCAGCAGTGTACAAGAGACCCAGTACTTC
>TRBV29-1|TRBJ1-2|.|.
CSVDDISPYGYTF
TGCAGCGTTGACGACATAAGCCCCTATGGCTACACCTTC
>TRBV7-8|TRBJ2-7|.|TRBD1
CASTHKTGDPSYEQYF
TGTGCCAGCACCCACAAGACAGGGGATCCGTCCTACGAGCAGTACTTC
>TRBV2|TRBJ2-2|once|.
CASSERGGGTGELFF
TGTGCCAGCAGTGAACGGGGAGGGGGCACCGGGGAGCTGTTTTTT
>TRBV5-6|TRBJ1-5|.|TRBD1
CASSLNSGQGVQPQHF
TGTGCCAGCAGCTTAAACTCGGGGCAGGGGGTTCAGCCCCAGCATTTT
>TRBV5-1|TRBJ2-1|.|.
CASSPEGAGGFF
TGCGCCAGCAGCCCGGAGGGGGCGGGGGGATTCTTC
>TRBV9|TRBJ1-1|few|TRBD1
CASSVTGVVTEAFF
TGTGCCAGCAGCGTAACAGGGGTAGTCACTGAAGCTTTCTTT
>TRBV28|TRBJ2-3|few|.
CASSLSLRGSTDTQYF
TGTGCCAGCAGTTTATCACTGCGCGGAAGCACAGATACGCAGTATTTT
>TRBV29-1|TRBJ2-1|.|TRBD2
CSVGSLAGAYEQFF
TGCAGCGTTGGTTCACTAGCGGGAGCTTATGAGCAGTTCTTC
>TRBV5-4|TRBJ2-7|once|TRBD2
CASGLAGGEQYF
TGTGCCAGCGGACTAGCCGGGGGCGAGCAGTACTTC
>TRBV2|TRBJ1-2|.|TRBD1
CASSEGDRVGYGYTF
TGTGCCAGCAGTGAGGGGGACAGGGTGGGGTATGGCTACACCTTC
>TRBV5-1|TRBJ2-7|few|TRBD2
CASSLQGGTSGSSYEQYF
TGCGCCAGCAGCTTACAAGGCGGGACTAGCGGGAGCTCCTACGAGCAGTACTTC
>TRBV7-2|TRBJ1-5|.|.
CASSWAGTDNQPQHF
TGTGCCAGCAGCTGGGCGGGGACGGACAATCAGCCCCAGCATTTT
>TRBV7-2|TRBJ2-3|.|.
CASSTGPGVAGAQYF
TGTGCCAGCAGCACCGGCCCCGGGGTAGCCGGCGCGCAGTATTTT
>TRBV7-8|TRBJ1-2|.|TRBD1
CASSLARDSRLYGYTF
TGTGCCAGCAGCTTAGCGAGGGACAGTCGTCTTTATGGCTACACCTTC
>TRBV5-1|TRBJ2-5|.|TRBD2
CASRHGTSGGPQETQYF
TGCGCCAGCAGACATGGTACTAGCGGAGGACCTCAAGAGACCCAGTACTTC
>TRBV11-2|TRBJ2-2|.|.
CASSLRRGDTGELFF
TGTGCCAGCAGCTTAAGGCGGGGAGACACCGGGGAGCTGTTTTTT
>TRBV5-4|TRBJ2-1|.|TRBD2
CASSGQAGGRYNEQFF
TGTGCCAGCAGTGGACAAGCGGGGGGTCGCTACAATGAGCAGTTCTTC
>TRBV9|TRBJ1-1|.|.
CASSVDGDRPLNTEAFF
TGTGCCAGCAGCGTAGATGGAGACAGGCCCTTGAACACTGAAGCTTTCTTT
>TRBV7-8|TRBJ1-5|few|.
CASSYQGGNQPQHF
TGTGCCAGCAGCTACCAGGGCGGCAATCAGCCCCAGCATTTT
>TRBV7-2|TRBJ2-3|.|TRBD2
CASSRTSGGSTDTQYF
TGTGCCAGCAGTCGGACTAGCGGGGGGAGCACAGATACGCAGTATTTT
>TRBV11-3|TRBJ2-2|.|.
CASSFPNANTGELFF
TGTGCCAGCAGCTTCCCCAATGCGAACACCGGGGAGCTGTTTTTT
>TRBV27|TRBJ1-1|few|.
CASGLQGKFTEAFF
TGTGCCAGCGGCCTACAGGGAAAATTCACTGAAGCTTTCTTT
>TRBV28|TRBJ1-6|.|.
CASSSYGNSPLHF
TGTGCCAGCAGTTCCTATGGTAATTCCCCCCTCCACTTT
>TRBV6-5|TRBJ2-7|once|TRBD1
CASSFGPGTGVYEQYF
TGTGCCAGCAGTTTTGGGCCCGGGACAGGGGTCTACGAGCAGTACTTC
>TRBV6-6|TRBJ1-1|.|.
CASSPPGGEAFF
TGTGCCAGCAGCCCCCCCGGGGGTGAAGCTTTCTTT
>TRBV18|TRBJ2-3|.|TRBD2
CASSPRTGPAASGGTDTQYF
TGTGCCAGCTCACCTCGGACAGGCCCTGCGGCCAGCGGGGGGACAGATACGCAGTATTTT
>TRBV9|TRBJ2-5|.|TRBD1
CASSVVAGGWGETQYF
TGTGCCAGCAGCGTAGTAGCAGGGGGCTGGGGAGAGACCCAGTACTTC
>TRBV9|TRBJ1-1|.|.
CASSPGTGADTEAFF
TGTGCCAGCAGCCCGGGGACTGGAGCGGACACTGAAGCTTTCTTT
>TRBV7-2|TRBJ1-5|.|.
CASRKEGLPGLNQPQHF
TGTGCCAGCAGGAAGGAGGGACTCCCTGGGCTGAATCAGCCCCAGCATTTT
>TRBV7-2|TRBJ2-1|few|TRBD2
CASSPGGVAGGPNEQFF
TGTGCCAGCAGCCCCGGTGGGGTAGCGGGGGGGCCGAATGAGCAGTTCTTC
>TRBV1|TRBJ2-3|.|.
CTSSQPRGKQDTQYF
TGCACCAGCAGCCAGCCGCGGGGTAAGCAAGATACGCAGTATTTT
>TRBV5-6|TRBJ1-2|.|.
CASSEKGQSDGYGYTF
TGTGCCAGCAGTGAGAAAGGACAGTCCGATGGCTATGGCTACACCTTC
>TRBV7-9|TRBJ2-1|.|.
CASSLAGILGEQFF
TGTGCCAGCAGCTTGGCCGGGATTCTCGGAGAGCAGTTCTTC
>TRBV4-3|TRBJ1-2|.|.
CASSQLGGGPYGYTF
TGCGCCAGCAGCCAACTCGGCGGGGGGCCGTATGGCTACACCTTC
>TRBV4-1|TRBJ2-7|.|.
CASSQADKAYEQYF
TGCGCCAGCAGCCAAGCGGACAAGGCCTACGAGCAGTACTTC
>TRBV4-1|TRBJ2-1|few|TRBD2
CASSQGLAGGVDEQFF
TGCGCCAGCAGCCAAGGACTAGCGGGAGGAGTTGATGAGCAGTTCTTC
>TRBV4-3|TRBJ1-4|.|.
CASSQEGTRHISEKLFF
TGCGCCAGCAGCCAAGAAGGGACTCGTCACATAAGCGAAAAACTGTTTTTT